The 27 T cell receptor beta chains reported below all come from one sample, sequenced in a study of molecular identifiers for immune sequencing clone quantification. One entry per CDR3 protein results from TCRdb running MiXCR on the PCR reads. The sample has approximately 550,000 distinct CDR3 sequences; around 21% are singletons. The sample was naive CD8+ T cells from blood, with Jurkat cell RNA spiked in. The subset denotes: FACS-sorted CD8+CD4-CCR7+CD45RA+ naive T cells. These receptors came from a human donor in good health. Some libraries in this study had Jurkat cell RNA spiked in.

This clonotype came up many times. The rearrangement links TRBV24-1 to TRBJ2-1; D gene unclear. Trimming removed 3 bases at V and 0 bases at J, with 11 bases between. Germline V gene lookup returns CDR1 KGHDR and CDR2 SFDVKD. The CDR3 sequence is 16 residues long. CDR3: CATSDDEASSYNEQFF. The CDR3 bases are TGTGCCACCAGTGATGATGAGGCGAGCTCCTACAATGAGCAGTTCTTC.

This clonotype appeared many times. V usage is TRBV7-9 and J usage is TRBJ2-2; unclear D gene. Trimming shortened V by 1 base and J by 1 base, and 7 bases separated the two germline ends. The CDR3 has 15 residues. Germline V lookup: CDR1 SEHNR, CDR2 FQNEAQ (reference sequence). Written as DNA, the CDR3 is TGTGCCAGCAGCTTAGTCCTGGAGAACACCGGGGAGCTGTTTTTT. Amino acid sequence: CASSLVLENTGELFF.

Concerning this clonotype itself: At one end the junction does not follow the germline gene, possibly because of a read error. The rearrangement links TRBV3-1 to TRBJ1-3; TRBD1 matches 7 bases. Germline CDR1 LGHDT, CDR2 YNNKEL (reference sequence). The CDR3 consists of 15 residues. CDR3 sequence reads: CASSQITGAGDTIYF. The CDR3 DNA sequence: TGTGCCAGCAGCCAGATAACAGGGGCTGGAGACACCATATATTTT. The full variable domain, its missing parts supplied by reference TRBV3-1 and TRBJ1-3, is DTAVSQTPKYLVTQMGNDKSIKCEQNLGHDTMYWYKQDSKKFLKIMFSYNNKELIINETVPNRFSPKSPDKAHLNLHINSLELGDSAVYFCASSQITGAGDTIYFGEGSWLTVV.

This clonotype came up many times. The rearrangement uses TRBV2 and TRBJ1-5; tentatively, D is TRBD1 (6 bases). The germline gives CDR1 SNHLY, CDR2 FYNNEI. The germline V and J ends were trimmed by 6 bases and 0 bases, with 9 bases remaining between them. This CDR3 is built from 14 residues. For the CDR3, the DNA is TGTGCCAGCAGAGAACAGGGTAGCAATCAGCCCCAGCATTTT. Translating it yields CASREQGSNQPQHF.

The chain recombines TRBV29-1 with TRBJ2-7, with 7 bases matching TRBD2. The junction had 13 bases not matched to a gene; V was cut back by 7 bases and J by 4 bases. The CDR3 has 14 residues. The germline V gene has CDR1 SQVTM and CDR2 ANQGSEA. CDR3: CSARPGLSPYEQYF. In DNA form, the CDR3 reads TGCAGCGCCAGACCGGGACTATCACCTTACGAGCAGTACTTC.

This clonotype was counted a few times. The chain employs TRBV12-3 or TRBV12-4 and TRBJ2-3; possible D gene TRBD1, 6 bases. The CDR3 is 16 residues long. The V end lost 5 bases, the J end lost 2 bases, and 17 bases lay between the germline ends. The CDR3 is CASSHIIRGYTDTQYF. The CDR3 DNA reads as TGTGCCAGCAGTCACATCATAAGGGGGTACACAGATACGCAGTATTTT.

In this sample, this clonotype turned up many times. V and J are TRBV14 and TRBJ1-2, with D possibly matching TRBD1 (6 bases). This CDR3 is built from 14 residues. Trimming took off 4 bases at V and 5 bases at J, with 14 bases between the two ends. The germline V gene encodes CDR1 SGHDN and CDR2 FVKESK. CDR3 coding DNA: TGTGCCAGCAGCCCCTGGGGACAAGATTATGGCTACACCTTC. Residues: CASSPWGQDYGYTF.

Comment on this clonotype: This may stem from a read error, because a much larger clone lies one nucleotide away. This CDR3 is CASSQDTGTLATGEQFF. The CDR3 region has the DNA TGTGCCAGCAGCCAAGATACGGGTACTCTAGCCACCGGGGAGCAGTTTTTT. This chain connects TRBV4-2 to TRBJ2-2; D is perhaps TRBD2 (5 bases). The germline V gene encodes CDR1 LGHNA and CDR2 YNFKEQ. The CDR3 runs to 17 residues.

This clonotype was observed many times. This chain joins TRBV12-3 or TRBV12-4 and TRBJ1-3; D is unresolved. V was pared by 6 bases and J by 2 bases, with 14 bases between. The CDR3 length is 15 residues. In nucleotides, the CDR3 is TGTGCCAGCAGCCAGAAGAGATATACTGGAAACACCATATATTTT. Translated: CASSQKRYTGNTIYF.

The sample holds many counts of this clonotype. The chain couples TRBV29-1 to TRBJ2-1; maybe TRBD2 (6 bases). The CDR3 is made up of 18 amino acids. Germline V gene sequence: CDR1 SQVTM, CDR2 ANQGSEA. The ends were cut back, 0 bases at V and 4 bases at J, with 22 bases in the middle. The CDR3 DNA follows: TGCAGCGTTGAAGATGAGGAACTAACGGGGGACGGGTACAATGAGCAGTTCTTC. Encoded protein: CSVEDEELTGDGYNEQFF.

There are a few counts of this clonotype. This chain joins TRBV12-3 or TRBV12-4 and TRBJ1-1; D not resolved. The V end lost 3 bases, the J end lost 11 bases, and 10 bases lay between the germline ends. The CDR3 contains 11 residues. CDR3 in amino acids: CASSLEGWAFF. Written as DNA, the CDR3 is TGTGCCAGCAGTTTGGAGGGTTGGGCTTTCTTT.

With regard to this clonotype: Given a much more abundant clone one base away, this may be a read error. In this CDR3 the conserved last residue, phenylalanine or tryptophan, is missing, so a read error is likely. The chain carries TRBV7-6 and TRBJ2-3; perhaps TRBD1 as D (6 bases). The V end lost 5 bases, the J end lost 2 bases, and 14 bases lay between the germline ends. Germline loops: CDR1 SGHVS, CDR2 FNYEAQ. There are 15 residues in the CDR3. CDR3 protein: CASSLMDSYTDTQYL. CDR3 nucleotide sequence: TGTGCCAGCAGCCTCATGGACAGCTACACAGATACGCAGTATCTT.

Turning to this clonotype: The CDR3 does not end in the conserved phenylalanine or tryptophan, so this is likely a read error. This sequence joins TRBV12-3 or TRBV12-4 and TRBJ1-1, with 8 bases identical to TRBD1. This CDR3 region has 14 residues. Trimming cost V 5 bases and J 11 bases; bases outside gene matches: 13. CDR3 region: CASSLMTGVDEAFL. The CDR3 coding sequence is TGTGCCAGCAGTCTAATGACAGGGGTGGATGAGGCTTTCTTA.

The sample holds many counts of this clonotype. This chain uses TRBV20-1 with TRBJ2-3, with D uncertain. Per the germline V gene, CDR1 is DFQATT and CDR2 is SNEGSKA (reference sequence). The CDR3 contains 13 residues. The germline V and J ends were trimmed by 8 bases and 1 base, with 13 bases remaining between them. The CDR3 bases are TGCAGTACGACCCTTACTCGCACAGATACGCAGTATTTT. This codes for CSTTLTRTDTQYF.

A word on this clonotype: Possible read error: a much larger clone is one base away. This rearrangement joins TRBV4-1 to TRBJ2-1; D tentatively fits TRBD1 or TRBD2 (5 bases each). This CDR3 contains 16 residues. From germline, CDR1 is MGHRA and CDR2 YSYEKL. The CDR3 loop is CAGSQDPGSSYNEQFF. CDR3 DNA: TGCGCCGGCAGCCAAGATCCAGGGAGCTCCTACAATGAGCAGTTCTTC.

This clonotype was seen a handful of times. The chain couples TRBV28 to TRBJ2-1; D ambiguous. Trimming removed 2 bases from V and 10 bases from J, with 6 bases in between. Germline V CDR1 and CDR2: MDHEN, SYDVKM. This CDR3 is built from 11 residues. The DNA for the CDR3 is TGTGCCAGCAGTTTAGTGGAGGAGCAGTTCTTC. Translated: CASSLVEEQFF.

As regards this clonotype: The junction differs from germline at one of its ends, possibly a read error. The J gene is TRBJ2-1, the V gene TRBV7-2; 12 positions match TRBD2. This CDR3 has 15 amino acids. CDR1 is SGHTA, CDR2 FQGNSA, per germline. CDR3 region: CASSLTSGGYNERFF. CDR3 nucleotides: TGTGCCAGCAGCCTGACTAGCGGGGGATACAATGAGCGGTTCTTC.

This clonotype occurred many times. The chain employs TRBV19 and TRBJ2-3; perhaps D is TRBD1 or TRBD2 (5 bases each). Germline assignment: CDR1 LNHDA and CDR2 SQIVND (reference sequence). The CDR3 spans 16 residues. Trimming stripped 7 bases from V and 2 bases from J, with 19 bases between. CDR3 in DNA: TGTGCCAGTACCCCGGGACCGAAGTACCTCACAGATACGCAGTATTTT. This encodes CASTPGPKYLTDTQYF.

This clonotype was picked up one time. A read error is possible here, since a much larger clone lies one base away. This chain joins TRBV20-1 and TRBJ2-7, with 10 bases identical to TRBD2. The V and J ends lost 2 bases and 2 bases, in that order; junction bases with no gene match: 9. This CDR3 has 16 amino acids. Germline V gene lookup returns CDR1 DFQATT and CDR2 SNEGSKA (reference sequence). The CDR3 is CSARSSGGARPYEQYF. CDR3 nucleotide sequence: TGCAGTGCTAGATCGAGCGGGGGGGCCCGCCCCTACGAGCAGTACTTC.

There are a few counts of this clonotype. V usage is TRBV14 and J usage is TRBJ2-3, with 11 bases fitting TRBD1. CDR3 length: 18 amino acids. Germline CDR1 SGHDN, CDR2 FVKESK. V trimming: 1 base; J trimming: 3 bases; junction bases outside the gene matches: 9. DNA for the CDR3: TGTGCCAGCAGCCAAGTGTATTCTGGGACAGGGGGAACAGATACGCAGTATTTT. This sequence encodes CASSQVYSGTGGTDTQYF.

This rearrangement joins TRBV2 to TRBJ1-3; 7 nucleotides agree with TRBD1. Germline CDR1 reads SNHLY; CDR2 reads FYNNEI. The CDR3 is 14 amino acids. Trimming at V came to 7 bases and at J to 4 bases, leaving 7 bases not matched to a gene. CDR3 DNA: TGTGCCAGCACGACAGGGCAGTCGGGAAACACCATATATTTT. Translating gives CASTTGQSGNTIYF.

This clonotype was recorded a few times. In DNA, the CDR3 is TGCGCCAGCAGCTTAATCAGGGCCGATGAGCAGTTCTTC. Translation: CASSLIRADEQFF. The V gene is TRBV5-1, the J gene TRBJ2-1, with a possible D match to TRBD1 (5 bases). The germline V and J ends were trimmed by 2 bases and 8 bases, with 11 bases remaining between them. This CDR3 region has 13 residues. The germline V gene encodes CDR1 SGHRS and CDR2 YFSETQ.

This chain connects TRBV4-3 to TRBJ2-3, with 7 bases matching TRBD2. The germline V gene has CDR1 LGHNA and CDR2 YSLEER. The V gene end was trimmed by 0 bases and the J gene end by 6 bases; junction bases not matched to a gene: 6. The CDR3 length is 15 residues. This CDR3 reads CASSQDRRGSDTQYF. CDR3 sequence (DNA): TGCGCCAGCAGCCAAGATAGGCGGGGGAGTGATACGCAGTATTTT.

This clonotype was picked up a small number of times. This rearrangement joins TRBV4-2 to TRBJ1-2; D remains unclear. Looked up from germline, CDR1 is LGHNA and CDR2 is YNFKEQ. V lost 4 bases and J 2 bases, leaving 8 bases between the germline ends. There are 13 residues in the CDR3. In DNA form, the CDR3 reads TGTGCCAGCAGCCCTAGCGAGAACTATGGCTACACCTTC. Protein product: CASSPSENYGYTF.

On this clonotype: Germline and junction disagree at one end, which may indicate a read error. V and J are TRBV7-3 and TRBJ2-5; 10 bases agree with TRBD2. CDR3 length: 16 amino acids. Per germline, CDR1 SGHTA and CDR2 FQGTGA. CDR3 loop: CASSLYASGSAETQNF. The DNA for the CDR3 is TGTGCCAGCAGCTTATACGCTAGCGGGAGTGCCGAGACCCAGAACTTC.

Ten or more counts support this clonotype. In DNA, the CDR3 is TGTGCCAGCAGTGAACCAAACTACTACGAGCAGTACTTC. This sequence encodes CASSEPNYYEQYF. The V call is TRBV25-1, the J call TRBJ2-7; D is undetermined. Germline lookup yields CDR1 MGHDK and CDR2 SYGVNS. The germline V and J ends were trimmed by 2 bases and 3 bases, with 8 bases remaining between them. The CDR3 totals 13 residues.

The chain carries TRBV7-9 and TRBJ1-2; possibly TRBD1 for D (6 bases). Germline assignment: CDR1 SEHNR and CDR2 FQNEAQ (reference sequence). The V gene lost 1 base and the J gene lost 0 bases, with 21 bases spanning the gap. This CDR3 comprises 19 residues. CDR3 coding DNA: TGTGCCAGCAGCTTAGAATTCTTCGACAGGAGACTTACTAACTATGGCTACACCTTC. Encoded protein: CASSLEFFDRRLTNYGYTF.